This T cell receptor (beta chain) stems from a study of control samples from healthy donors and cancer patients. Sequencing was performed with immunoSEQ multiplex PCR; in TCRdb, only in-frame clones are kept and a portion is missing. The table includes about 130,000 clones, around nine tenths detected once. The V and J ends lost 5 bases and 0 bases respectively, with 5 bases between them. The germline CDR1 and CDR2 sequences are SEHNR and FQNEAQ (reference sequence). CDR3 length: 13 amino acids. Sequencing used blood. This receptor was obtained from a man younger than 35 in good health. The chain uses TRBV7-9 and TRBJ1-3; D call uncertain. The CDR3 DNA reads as TGTGCCAGCAGCGACATCTCTGGAAACACCATATATTTT. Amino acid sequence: CASSDISGNTIYF.